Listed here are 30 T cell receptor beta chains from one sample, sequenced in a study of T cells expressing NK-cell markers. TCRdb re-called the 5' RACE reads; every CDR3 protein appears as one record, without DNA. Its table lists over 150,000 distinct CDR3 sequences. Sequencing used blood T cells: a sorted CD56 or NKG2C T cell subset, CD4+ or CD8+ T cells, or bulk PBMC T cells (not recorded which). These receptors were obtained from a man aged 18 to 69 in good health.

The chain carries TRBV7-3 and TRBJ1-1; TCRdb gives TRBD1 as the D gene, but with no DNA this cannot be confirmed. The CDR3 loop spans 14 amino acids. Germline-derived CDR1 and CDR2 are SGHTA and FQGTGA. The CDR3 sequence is CASSSEGVSTEAFF.

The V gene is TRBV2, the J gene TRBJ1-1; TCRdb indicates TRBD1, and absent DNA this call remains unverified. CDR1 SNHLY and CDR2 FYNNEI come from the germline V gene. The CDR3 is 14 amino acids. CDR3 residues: CASSVGGMSTEAFF. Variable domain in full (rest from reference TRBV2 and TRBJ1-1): EPEVTQTPSHQVTQMGQEVILRCVPISNHLYFYWYRQILGQKVEFLVSFYNNEISEKSEIFDDQFSVERPDGSNFTLKIRSTKLEDSAMYFCASSVGGMSTEAFFGQGTRLTVV.

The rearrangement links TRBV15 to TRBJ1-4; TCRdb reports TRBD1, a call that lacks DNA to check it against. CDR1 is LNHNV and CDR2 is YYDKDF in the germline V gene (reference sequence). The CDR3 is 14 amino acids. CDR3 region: CATSRSERGEKLFF.

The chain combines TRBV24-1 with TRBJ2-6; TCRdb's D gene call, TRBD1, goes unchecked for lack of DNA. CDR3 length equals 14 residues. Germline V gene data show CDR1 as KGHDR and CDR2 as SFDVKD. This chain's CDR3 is CATSPGVGANVLTF.

The CDR3 reads CADSPGGLYNEQFF. This rearrangement joins TRBV12-3 or TRBV12-4 to TRBJ2-1; there is no DNA to check the TCRdb D call of TRBD2. The CDR3 runs to 14 residues.

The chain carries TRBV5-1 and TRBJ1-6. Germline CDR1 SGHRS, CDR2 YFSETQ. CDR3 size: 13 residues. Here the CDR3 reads CASSLDSYSALHF.

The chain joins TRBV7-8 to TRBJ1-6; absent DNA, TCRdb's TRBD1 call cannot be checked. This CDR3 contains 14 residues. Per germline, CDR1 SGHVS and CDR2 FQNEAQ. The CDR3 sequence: CASSLQGDNSPLHF.

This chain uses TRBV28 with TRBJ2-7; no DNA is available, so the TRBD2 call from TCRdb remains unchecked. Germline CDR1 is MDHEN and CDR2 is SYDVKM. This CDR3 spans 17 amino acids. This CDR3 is CASSQPSRTFLSYEQYF.

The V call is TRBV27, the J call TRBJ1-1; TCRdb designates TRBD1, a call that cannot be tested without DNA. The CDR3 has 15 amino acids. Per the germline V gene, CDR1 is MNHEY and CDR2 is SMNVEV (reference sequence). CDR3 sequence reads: CASSPSGETNTEAFF.

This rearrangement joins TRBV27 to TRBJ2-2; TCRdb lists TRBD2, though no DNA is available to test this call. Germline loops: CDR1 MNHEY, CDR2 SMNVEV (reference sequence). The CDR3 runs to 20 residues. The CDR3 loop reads CASSFQEGLAGGSNTGELFF.

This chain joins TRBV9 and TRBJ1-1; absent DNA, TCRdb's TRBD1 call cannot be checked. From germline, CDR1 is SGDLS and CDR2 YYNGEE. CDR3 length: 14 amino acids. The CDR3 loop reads CASSAGTGNTEAFF.

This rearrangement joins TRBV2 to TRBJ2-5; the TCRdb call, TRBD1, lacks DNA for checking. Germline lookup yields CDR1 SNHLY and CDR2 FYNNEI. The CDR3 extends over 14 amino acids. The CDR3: CASSPYSALETQYF.

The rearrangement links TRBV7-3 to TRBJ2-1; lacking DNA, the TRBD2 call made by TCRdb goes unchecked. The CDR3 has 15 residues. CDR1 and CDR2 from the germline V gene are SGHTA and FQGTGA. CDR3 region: CASSWAPGPDNEQFF.

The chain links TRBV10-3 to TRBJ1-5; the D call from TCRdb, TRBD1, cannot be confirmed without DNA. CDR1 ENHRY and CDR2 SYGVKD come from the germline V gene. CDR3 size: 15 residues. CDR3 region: CATQGGQGVNQPQHF.

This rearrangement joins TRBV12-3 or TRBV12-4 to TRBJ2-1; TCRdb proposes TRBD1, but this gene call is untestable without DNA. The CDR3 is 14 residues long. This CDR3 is CAGASDSDYNEQFF.

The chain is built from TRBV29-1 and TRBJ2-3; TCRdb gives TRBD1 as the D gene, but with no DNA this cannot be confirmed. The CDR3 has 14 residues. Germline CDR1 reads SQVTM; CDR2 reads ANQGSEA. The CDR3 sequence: CSVDLSGLTDTQYF.

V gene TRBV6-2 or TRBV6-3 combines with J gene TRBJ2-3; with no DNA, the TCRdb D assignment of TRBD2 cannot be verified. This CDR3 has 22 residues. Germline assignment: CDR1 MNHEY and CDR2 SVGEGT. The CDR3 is CASSYSSFWSQTSGSSTDTQYF.

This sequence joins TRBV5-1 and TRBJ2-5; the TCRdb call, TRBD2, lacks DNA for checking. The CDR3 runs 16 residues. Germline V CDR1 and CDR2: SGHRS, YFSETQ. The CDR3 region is CASSSGLAGVEETQYF. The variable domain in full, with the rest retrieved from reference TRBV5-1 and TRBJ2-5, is KAGVTQTPRYLIKTRGQQVTLSCSPISGHRSVSWYQQTPGQGLQFLFEYFSETQRNKGNFPGRFSGRQFSNSRSEMNVSTLELGDSALYLCASSSGLAGVEETQYFGPGTRLLVL.

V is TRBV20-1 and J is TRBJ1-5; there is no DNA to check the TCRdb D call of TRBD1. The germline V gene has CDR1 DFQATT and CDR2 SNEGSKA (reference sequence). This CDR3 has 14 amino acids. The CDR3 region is CSARGRGNNQPQHF.

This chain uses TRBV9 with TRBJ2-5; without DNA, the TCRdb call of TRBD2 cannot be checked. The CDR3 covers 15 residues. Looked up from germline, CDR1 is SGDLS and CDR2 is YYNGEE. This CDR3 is CASSVTGTRGETQYF.

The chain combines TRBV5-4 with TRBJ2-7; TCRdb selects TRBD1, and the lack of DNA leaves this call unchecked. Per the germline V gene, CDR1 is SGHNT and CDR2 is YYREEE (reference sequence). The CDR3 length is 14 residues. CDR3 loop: CASAPGQGFYEQYF.

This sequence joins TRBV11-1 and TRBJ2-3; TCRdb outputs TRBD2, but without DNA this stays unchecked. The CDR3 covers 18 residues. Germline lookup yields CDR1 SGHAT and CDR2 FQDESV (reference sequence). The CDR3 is CASSLVQVVAKYTDTQYF.

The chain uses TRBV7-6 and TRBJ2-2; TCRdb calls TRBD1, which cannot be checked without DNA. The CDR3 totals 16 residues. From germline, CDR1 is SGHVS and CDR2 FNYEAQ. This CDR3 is CASSPRQGRDTGELFF.

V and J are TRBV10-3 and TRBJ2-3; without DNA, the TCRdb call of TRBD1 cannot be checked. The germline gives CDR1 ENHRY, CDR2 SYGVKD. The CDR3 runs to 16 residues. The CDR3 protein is CAISALAGAYTDTQYF.

The CDR3 region is CASRSTGGNGYTF. V gene TRBV5-1 combines with J gene TRBJ1-2; TCRdb's D call of TRBD1 is untestable without DNA. CDR1 SGHRS and CDR2 YFSETQ come from the germline V gene. This CDR3 has 13 residues.

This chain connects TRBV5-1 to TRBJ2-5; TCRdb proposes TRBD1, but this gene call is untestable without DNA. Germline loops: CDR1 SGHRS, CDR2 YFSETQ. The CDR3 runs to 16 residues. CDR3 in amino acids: CASSLEYGGVKETQYF.

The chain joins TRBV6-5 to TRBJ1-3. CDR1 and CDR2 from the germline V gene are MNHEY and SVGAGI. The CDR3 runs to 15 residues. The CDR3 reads CASSYDRSSGNTIYF.

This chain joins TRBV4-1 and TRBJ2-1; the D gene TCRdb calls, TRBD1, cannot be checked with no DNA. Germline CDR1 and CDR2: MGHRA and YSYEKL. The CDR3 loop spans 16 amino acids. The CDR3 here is CASTLERTGYNNEQFF.

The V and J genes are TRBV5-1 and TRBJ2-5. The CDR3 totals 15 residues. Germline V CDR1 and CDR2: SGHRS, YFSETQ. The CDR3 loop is CASSLAFGEAETQYF. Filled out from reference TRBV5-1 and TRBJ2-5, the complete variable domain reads KAGVTQTPRYLIKTRGQQVTLSCSPISGHRSVSWYQQTPGQGLQFLFEYFSETQRNKGNFPGRFSGRQFSNSRSEMNVSTLELGDSALYLCASSLAFGEAETQYFGPGTRLLVL.

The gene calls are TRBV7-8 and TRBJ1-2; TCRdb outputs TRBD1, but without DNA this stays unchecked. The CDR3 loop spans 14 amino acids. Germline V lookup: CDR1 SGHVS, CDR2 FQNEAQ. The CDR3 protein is CASTPGQTRYGYTF.